The clone carrying this TCR beta chain was counted between two and nine times. The germline V gene encodes CDR1 MGHRA and CDR2 YSYEKL. V was trimmed by 0 bases and J by 7 bases, leaving 12 bases between them. This CDR3 is built from 14 residues. MiXCR was run by TCRdb on the RT-PCR reads, yielding one entry per CDR3 protein. The sample lists 500,000 or so distinct CDR3 sequences, approximately 15% occurring once. The data are from a study of response to subunit inactivated influenza vaccine. The chain employs TRBV4-1 and TRBJ2-5, with D possibly matching TRBD2 (6 bases). This sequence was found in a man aged 50-75 years who received an inactivated influenza vaccine. Material: CD4+ T cells sorted from PBMCs, obtained 23 to 25 months after vaccination. CDR3 loop: CASSQEEGGGTQYF. The CDR3 bases are TGCGCCAGCAGCCAAGAAGAGGGAGGTGGGACCCAGTACTTC.